This passage covers 13 T cell receptor beta chains from one sample sequenced in a study of CD8 T cells in Susac syndrome. Random hexamers were used to reverse transcribe an amount of about 0.45 to 1 ug RNA. TCRdb re-called the immunoSEQ multiplex PCR reads through MiXCR, storing one row per CDR3 protein. The data show 150,000 to 200,000 distinct CDR3 sequences, 94% seen once. Specimen: CD4+ T cells from PBMCs. Source of these receptors: a human donor with multiple sclerosis.

This chain connects TRBV30 to TRBJ1-2; D gene uncertain. V shed 2 bases and J shed 6 bases, with 10 bases lying between them. The germline CDR1 and CDR2 sequences are GTSNPN and SVGIG (reference sequence). The CDR3 totals 12 residues. This CDR3 is CAWSPNSDGYTF. The CDR3 DNA reads as TGTGCCTGGAGTCCAAATTCAGATGGCTACACCTTC. The full variable domain, completed using reference TRBV30 and TRBJ1-2, is SQTIHQWPATLVQPVGSPLSLECTVEGTSNPNLYWYRQAAGRGLQLLFYSVGIGQISSEVPQNLSASRPQDRQFILSSKKLLLSDSGFYLCAWSPNSDGYTFGSGTRLTVV.

The rearrangement uses TRBV19 and TRBJ1-2; D is uncertain. The germline gives CDR1 LNHDA, CDR2 SQIVND (reference sequence). The V and J ends lost 9 bases and 5 bases respectively, with 10 bases between them. The CDR3 loop spans 11 amino acids. The CDR3 loop is CASQRDYGYTF. CDR3 nucleotide sequence: TGTGCCAGCCAGCGGGATTATGGCTACACCTTC.

This chain links TRBV3-1 with TRBJ2-7; D is undetermined. Germline-derived CDR1 and CDR2 are LGHDT and YNNKEL (reference sequence). Trimming left V 1 base short and J 7 bases short, with 11 bases between. The CDR3 runs 13 residues. In DNA form, the CDR3 reads TGTGCCAGCAGCCAAGTGTCTCCCACTGAGCAGTACTTC. Protein product: CASSQVSPTEQYF.

This sequence joins TRBV12-3 or TRBV12-4 and TRBJ2-3, with D tentatively TRBD2 (6 bases). V lost 6 bases and J lost 2, with 12 bases in between. The CDR3 loop spans 14 amino acids. Here the CDR3 DNA reads TGTGCCAGCAGGGAGGGACCAGCCACAGATACGCAGTATTTT. It is translated as CASREGPATDTQYF.

This chain connects TRBV12-3 or TRBV12-4 to TRBJ1-1; D not resolved. Trimming stripped 4 bases from V and 3 bases from J, with 18 bases between. The CDR3 runs to 16 residues. In DNA form, the CDR3 reads TGTGCCAGCAGTTCCTTAGTACAAACTTATTACACTGAAGCTTTCTTT. Translated: CASSSLVQTYYTEAFF.

The V call is TRBV29-1, the J call TRBJ2-5, with D hard to call. Germline assignment: CDR1 SQVTM and CDR2 ANQGSEA. The ends were cut back, 7 bases at V and 5 bases at J, with 11 bases in the middle. The CDR3 extends over 11 amino acids. The CDR3 nucleotides are TGCAGCGACCGATTTAGGGAGACCCAGTACTTC. This translates into CSDRFRETQYF. Full variable domain (rest looked up from reference TRBV29-1 and TRBJ2-5): SAVISQKPSRDICQRGTSLTIQCQVDSQVTMMFWYRQQPGQSLTLIATANQGSEATYESGFVIDKFPISRPNLTFSTLTVSNMSPEDSSIYLCSDRFRETQYFGPGTRLLVL.

This clonotype was picked up one time. The chain has TRBV28 and TRBJ1-2, with D maybe TRBD1 (5 bases). With 6 bases removed from V and 2 bases from J, the gap between germline ends came to 10 bases. Germline CDR1 MDHEN, CDR2 SYDVKM. The CDR3 totals 13 residues. CDR3 residues: CASSWGGNYGYTF. The CDR3 coding sequence is TGTGCCAGCAGCTGGGGCGGGAACTATGGCTACACCTTC.

V and J are TRBV28 and TRBJ1-2, with 10 bases fitting TRBD1. Germline CDR1 MDHEN, CDR2 SYDVKM. This CDR3 spans 13 amino acids. The junction had 6 bases not matched to a gene; V was cut back by 6 bases and J by 8 bases. The CDR3 region is CASRRQGAGGYTF. The CDR3 DNA reads as TGTGCCAGCAGGCGACAGGGGGCAGGAGGCTACACCTTC.

The rearrangement links TRBV18 to TRBJ1-2, with D perhaps matching TRBD1 (5 bases). Trimming stripped 0 bases from V and 6 bases from J, with 17 bases between. The CDR3 has 16 amino acids. Germline V gene sequence: CDR1 KGHSH, CDR2 LQKENI. The CDR3 nucleotides are TGTGCCAGCTCACCACCGGTTTGGGCAGGGACTCATGGCTACACCTTC. This sequence encodes CASSPPVWAGTHGYTF.

The chain carries TRBV5-1 and TRBJ1-4; tentatively, D is TRBD1 (5 bases). Germline V gives CDR1 SGHRS, CDR2 YFSETQ. The CDR3 is 14 residues long. V gave up 0 bases and J gave up 8 bases, with 11 bases separating them. CDR3 region: CASSLERGEEKLFF. The CDR3 DNA reads TGCGCCAGCAGCTTGGAAAGGGGAGAGGAAAAACTGTTTTTT. The variable domain in full, completed from reference TRBV5-1 and TRBJ1-4, reads KAGVTQTPRYLIKTRGQQVTLSCSPISGHRSVSWYQQTPGQGLQFLFEYFSETQRNKGNFPGRFSGRQFSNSRSEMNVSTLELGDSALYLCASSLERGEEKLFFGSGTQLSVL.

The V call is TRBV7-9, the J call TRBJ2-5; weak D call: TRBD2 (5 bases). CDR1 and CDR2 from the germline V gene are SEHNR and FQNEAQ (reference sequence). This CDR3 has 13 residues. V lost 4 bases and J lost 5, with 11 bases in between. CDR3 nucleotide sequence: TGTGCCAGCAGCTCCGCGGGCTGGGAGACCCAGTACTTC. Amino acid sequence: CASSSAGWETQYF.

The rearrangement links TRBV3-1 to TRBJ2-5; tentatively, D is TRBD2 (6 bases). The germline V gene encodes CDR1 LGHDT and CDR2 YNNKEL (reference sequence). This CDR3 has 14 amino acids. The V end was cut by 4 bases, the J end by 3 bases, with 12 bases between. In DNA, the CDR3 is TGTGCCAGCAGCCGGAGACTAGGTGAAGAGACCCAGTACTTC. It specifies CASSRRLGEETQYF.

The V gene is TRBV9, the J gene TRBJ2-7; maybe TRBD1 (5 bases). Deletions cut 2 bases from V and 6 bases from J, with 12 bases between. Germline loops: CDR1 SGDLS, CDR2 YYNGEE. The CDR3 runs 13 residues. CDR3 bases: TGTGCCAGCAGCGTTCAGGGCCAGGGCGAGCAGTACTTC. Amino acids: CASSVQGQGEQYF.